This entry features one T cell receptor beta chain sequence. Its antigen is undetermined. The data were taken from a study of post-analysis software for immune sequencing data. Background on the study: The cohort encompassed relapsing-remitting, secondary progressive and progressive-relapsing multiple sclerosis disease courses. Regarding the study as a whole: F-measure co-clustering was strong for batch-matched samples. Comparison of patients with controls showed a handful of TRBV segments more frequent in patients, TRBV5-6, TRBV5-1 and TRBV20-1 among them.

Trimming cost V 1 base and J 8 bases; bases outside gene matches: 1. The CDR3 totals 14 residues. Germline CDR1 is LNHNV and CDR2 is YYDKDF (reference sequence). Included in the TCR beta cDNA libraries were unique molecular identifiers. In TCRdb, the PCR reads were re-called with MiXCR into one record per CDR3 protein. The data contain 820,000 or so distinct CDR3 sequences, about 53% of them singletons. This chain connects TRBV15 to TRBJ1-4; 10 bases line up with TRBD1. The receptor was isolated from a girl aged 10 to 17 with multiple sclerosis. Sample: blood. This CDR3 is CATSRGTGGEKLFF. CDR3 DNA: TGTGCCACCAGCAGAGGGACAGGGGGAGAAAAACTGTTTTTT.